This TCR beta chain was sequenced during a study of T-cell reconstitution after alpha-beta-depleted transplantation in children. Germline loops: CDR1 LNHDA, CDR2 SQIVND (reference sequence). With 6 bases clipped from V and 4 bases from J, the junction kept 11 bases outside the gene matches. This CDR3 region has 16 residues. Preparation of the TCRbeta library used unique molecular identifiers. TCRdb recomputed calls from the PCR reads with MiXCR, one row per CDR3 protein. This repertoire shows about 510,000 distinct CDR3 sequences, 11% found once; its top ten account for 11% to 15%. This sequence originates from a female patient between 2 and 10 years old who had a stem cell transplant for aplastic anemia, so the T cells may come from the graft donor. The sequences come from PBMCs, mostly from graft donor cells, collected 180 days after TCRalphabeta/CD19-depleted stem cell transplant. The V call is TRBV19, the J call TRBJ1-5; TRBD1 matches 8 bases. The CDR3 sequence: CASRLSTGVRNQPQHF. The CDR3 DNA follows: TGTGCCAGTAGACTCTCGACAGGGGTACGTAATCAGCCCCAGCATTTT.